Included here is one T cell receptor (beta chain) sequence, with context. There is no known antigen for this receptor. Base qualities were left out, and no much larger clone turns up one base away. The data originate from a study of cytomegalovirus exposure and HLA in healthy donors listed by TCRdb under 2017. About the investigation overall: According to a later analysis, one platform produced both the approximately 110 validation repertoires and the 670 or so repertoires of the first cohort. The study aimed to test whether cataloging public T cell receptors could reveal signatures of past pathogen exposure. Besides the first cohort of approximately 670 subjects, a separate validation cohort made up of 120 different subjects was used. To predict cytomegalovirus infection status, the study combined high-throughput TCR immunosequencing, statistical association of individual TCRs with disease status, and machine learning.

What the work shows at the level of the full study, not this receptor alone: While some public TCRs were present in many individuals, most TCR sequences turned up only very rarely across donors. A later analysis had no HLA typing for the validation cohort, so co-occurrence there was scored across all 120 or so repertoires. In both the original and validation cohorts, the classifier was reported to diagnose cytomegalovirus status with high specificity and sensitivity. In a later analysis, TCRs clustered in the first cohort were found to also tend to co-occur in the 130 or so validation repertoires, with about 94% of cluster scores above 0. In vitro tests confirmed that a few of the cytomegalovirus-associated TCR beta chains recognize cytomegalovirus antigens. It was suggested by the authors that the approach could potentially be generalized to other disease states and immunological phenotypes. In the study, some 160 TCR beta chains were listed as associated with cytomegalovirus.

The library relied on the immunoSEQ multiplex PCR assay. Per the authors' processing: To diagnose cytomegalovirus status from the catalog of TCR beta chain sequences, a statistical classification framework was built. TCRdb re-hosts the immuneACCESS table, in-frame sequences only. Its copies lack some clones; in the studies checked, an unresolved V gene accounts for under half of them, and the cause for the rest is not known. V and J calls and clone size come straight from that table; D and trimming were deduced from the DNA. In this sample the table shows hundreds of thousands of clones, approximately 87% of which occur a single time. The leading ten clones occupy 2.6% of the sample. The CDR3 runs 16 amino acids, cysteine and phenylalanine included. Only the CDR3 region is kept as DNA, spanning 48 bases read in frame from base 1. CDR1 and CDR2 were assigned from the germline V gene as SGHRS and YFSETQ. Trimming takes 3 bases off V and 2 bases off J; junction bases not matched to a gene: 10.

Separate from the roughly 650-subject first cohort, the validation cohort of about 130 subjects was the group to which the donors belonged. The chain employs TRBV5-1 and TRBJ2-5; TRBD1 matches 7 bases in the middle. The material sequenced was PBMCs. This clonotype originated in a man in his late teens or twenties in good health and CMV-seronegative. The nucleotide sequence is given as TGCGCCAGCAGCTCGATCGCCGGGACAGATCAAGAGACCCAGTACTTC. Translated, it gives CASSSIAGTDQETQYF.